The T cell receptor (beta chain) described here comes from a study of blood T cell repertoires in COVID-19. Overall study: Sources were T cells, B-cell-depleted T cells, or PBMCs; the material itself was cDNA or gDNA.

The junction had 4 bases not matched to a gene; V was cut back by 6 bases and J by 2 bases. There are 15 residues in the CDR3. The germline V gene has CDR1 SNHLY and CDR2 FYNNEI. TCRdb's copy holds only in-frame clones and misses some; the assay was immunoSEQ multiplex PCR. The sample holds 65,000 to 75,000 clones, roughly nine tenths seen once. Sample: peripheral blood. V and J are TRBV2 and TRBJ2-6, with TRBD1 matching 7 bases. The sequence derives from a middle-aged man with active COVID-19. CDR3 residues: CASSPTGTGANVLTF. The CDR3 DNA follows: TGTGCCAGCAGCCCGACAGGGACTGGGGCCAACGTCCTGACTTTC.